One sample yielded the 3 T cell receptor beta chains listed below, sequenced in a study of T cell repertoires in cytomegalovirus infection. Each CDR3 protein is one row after TCRdb ran MiXCR on the reads. The profile covers around 190,000 distinct CDR3 sequences, with approximately 15% appearing a single time and more than 20% taken by the ten largest. Input material: PBMCs. The origin of the receptors is a human donor in good health (CMV status not recorded). Some clones in this sample may be carry-over from other donors' samples.

This clonotype was picked up many times. The chain combines TRBV29-1 with TRBJ2-7; 9 nucleotides match TRBD1. Germline V gene data show CDR1 as SQVTM and CDR2 as ANQGSEA. V lost 7 bases to trimming and J lost 4 bases; unmatched junction nucleotides: 8. This CDR3 is 13 amino acids long. CDR3 loop: CSARQGEGYEQYF. CDR3 coding DNA: TGCAGCGCTAGACAGGGGGAGGGTTACGAGCAGTACTTC.

J is TRBJ2-1 and V is TRBV15; D gene unclear. With 7 bases removed from V and 0 bases from J, the gap between germline ends came to 19 bases. Germline lookup yields CDR1 LNHNV and CDR2 YYDKDF (reference sequence). The CDR3 has 17 amino acids. The DNA of the CDR3 is TGTGCCACCACCCCAAACTCCGGCCTTGGCTCCTACAATGAGCAGTTCTTC. Protein product: CATTPNSGLGSYNEQFF.

This chain joins TRBV19 and TRBJ1-5; 11 bases line up with TRBD1. Germline V gene lookup returns CDR1 LNHDA and CDR2 SQIVND (reference sequence). The CDR3 extends over 16 amino acids. V lost 3 bases and J lost 6; bases outside the gene matches: 7. CDR3 nucleotides: TGTGCCAGTAGTATTCCCGGACAGGGGGCGAGTCAGCCCCAGCATTTT. Encoded protein: CASSIPGQGASQPQHF.